This T cell receptor (beta chain) was observed in a study of cytomegalovirus exposure and HLA in healthy donors (dated by TCRdb to about 2017). About the study as a whole: According to an earlier analysis of several hundred of the donors, about 180 million T cells yielded roughly 100 million unique TCR beta sequences and approximately 300 Gb of sequence data. Roughly 300 gigabases of sequencing data and approximately 92 million unique TCR sequences made up an early release that covered approximately 620 HLA-typed donors. The genetic ancestry cluster associated with self-reported Caucasian donors included about 81% of the approximately 400 genotyped donors. The study aimed to test whether cataloging public T cell receptors could reveal signatures of past pathogen exposure. The T cell repertoires of about 700 subjects were profiled by immunosequencing and related to cytomegalovirus serostatus. Along with the roughly 670-subject first cohort, a separate validation cohort of over a hundred different subjects was used. High-throughput TCR immunosequencing, statistical association of individual TCRs with disease status, and machine learning were combined to predict cytomegalovirus infection status. To study patterns of TCR occurrence, a later analysis re-analyzed previously published TCR beta repertoires from 700 or so donors and added high-resolution HLA genotyping. In the later analysis, no new phenotypic data were used to find candidate immune exposures; instead, reliance was placed on TCR beta sequences and their occurrence across donors. In an earlier analysis of over 550 of the donors, high-throughput TCR beta sequencing was used to judge whether each TCR beta V gene segment behaved as functional or pseudogenic. Alongside the repertoire data, information on donor age, sex, ethnicity and CMV serostatus was compiled. In a later genetic analysis, genome-wide SNP genotypes for about 65% of the 666 donors were used, and that subset was treated as a discovery cohort. All discovery cohort repertoires had been generated on a single sequencing platform. Class I and class II HLA loci were covered by the typing at four-digit resolution. The number of typed donors differed by locus: about 629-640 for A, B, C, DRB1 and DQB1; 500 to 550 for DQA1; some 590 for DPA1; and roughly 470 for DPB1. About five DR-DQ haplotypes were handled as single units for association and clustering because linkage in the cohort was strong. On average, 235,054 unique TCR beta nucleotide sequences were sequenced per donor among 398 genotyped donors of the cohort, with approximately 18% of those sequences being non-productive. The investigation overall reported the following: According to a later analysis, TCR association rates differed among HLA loci, with DRB1 alleles showing the most associated TCRs and HLA-C alleles showing the fewest. In an earlier analysis of 587 of the donors, most TCR beta V segments appeared in productive rearrangements about 87% or about 30% of the time, broadly matching IMGT annotations. A later analysis associated 16,951 TCR beta sequences with specific HLA alleles at a false discovery rate of 0.05. In a later analysis, HLA-associated TCR beta chains showed more clonal expansion and lower generation probabilities than non-associated chains that were equally common. Compared with the 666-donor mean, donors in an Asian-associated ancestry cluster had fewer N-insertions in productive TCRs, according to a later genetic analysis. The study gave a list of about 150 TCR beta chains associated with cytomegalovirus. CMV serostatus was the only immune exposure information available for the cohort. Only TCR beta chains were sequenced in this cohort, and the absence of alpha or paired-chain data limited detectable features. In vitro tests confirmed that a few of the cytomegalovirus-associated TCR beta chains recognize cytomegalovirus antigens. A further reported finding was that TCR beta sequences accurately predicted the HLA-A and HLA-B alleles for most subjects in the first cohort. According to the authors, the approach could potentially be generalized to other disease states and immunological phenotypes. Correlated functional status among segregating V segments might reflect linkage disequilibrium, but an unknown experimental factor could not be ruled out. When HLA alleles, especially DR and DQ, strongly co-occurred, attributing TCR associations to individual alleles was difficult. A later analysis reported that several top co-occurrence clusters appeared linked to parvovirus B19, influenza, CMV and Epstein-Barr virus. The earlier analysis of some 540 of the donors excluded 15 to 20 rarely observed V segments, including chromosome 9 orphons, because counts were too low. The classifier was reported to diagnose cytomegalovirus status with high specificity and sensitivity in both the original and validation cohorts. The 87-base-pair reads could not distinguish some IMGT-functional V segments, including TRBV6-2 and TRBV6-3, so those segments were excluded. An association between a missense DCLRE1C variant and V-gene and J-gene trimming of TCR beta chains was found in a later genetic analysis and replicated in an independent cohort. Because HLA typing was unavailable for some donors at each locus, only the typed subset was used in association tests. A later analysis found that most CMV-associated TCR beta chains appeared HLA-restricted, with HLA associations seemingly driven largely by CMV exposure. Presence/absence analyses assumed roughly uniform sequencing depth across donors, an assumption that may not hold. A cluster of highly shared sequence variants was judged likely to be a technical artifact of the sequencing pipeline. Across donors, most TCR sequences were observed very rarely, whereas some public TCRs were present in many individuals.

V lost 4 bases and J lost 7 bases, and the count of bases not matched to a germline gene is 6. Counted from cysteine to phenylalanine, this CDR3 has 13 amino acids. The kept DNA is CDR3 alone, 39 bases in frame from the first base. CDR1 and CDR2 are read off the germline V gene (reference sequence) as SEHNR and FQNEAQ. Libraries were built with the immunoSEQ multiplex PCR assay. A mixture of 60 forward primers for TCR Vbeta segments and 13 reverse primers for TCR Jbeta segments was used in the multiplex PCR. The CDR3 region of rearranged TCR beta genes was amplified from genomic DNA with a multiplex PCR assay. On the Illumina HiSeq System, the amplified TCR beta libraries were sequenced as 87-base-pair reads. The original methods were these. Across the roughly 640 repertoires, a later analysis counted about 81 million unique TCR beta chains, approximately 12 million of which were shared by at least two donors. To remove PCR and sequencing errors, raw reads were error-corrected and collapsed into unique sequences using a nearest-neighbor algorithm that merged closely related sequences. Alignment of CDR3 sequences to IMGT reference sequences was used to assign V, D and J gene segments. For a sequence to be retained, at least a six-nucleotide match to both a V gene segment and a J gene segment was required. A rearrangement counted as productive if the CDR3 had no stop codons and remained in frame with V and J, and every other rearrangement counted as non-productive. CDR3 was defined by IMGT convention, running from the second conserved V-encoded cysteine to the conserved J-encoded phenylalanine. The earlier analysis of 587 of the donors excluded sequences that lacked an unambiguous match to a single V gene segment. An earlier analysis of some 500 of the donors classified V segments as functional when productive rearrangements were above 56.7% and as segregating when the standard deviation between donors was above 5%. To diagnose cytomegalovirus status from the catalog of TCR beta chain sequences, a statistical classification framework was built. In a later analysis, TCR nucleotide sequences were compared against IMGT/GENE-DB human TR gene sequences so that V and J genes could be assigned. Using the TCRdist pipeline, a later analysis assigned CDR3 sequences along with most-parsimonious VDJ recombination scenarios. In a later analysis, every TCR beta chain was defined by the combination of its CDR3 amino acid sequence and its V-gene family, and reads without a unique V-gene family were dropped. As a way to deal with suspected cross-contamination and a sequencing artifact, a later analysis dropped roughly 600 nucleotide sequences that were highly shared and had low generation probability. In a later analysis, a clonal expansion index for each public chain was calculated from normalized within-repertoire ranks of inferred template counts. Generation probabilities in a later analysis came from a VDJ recombination model fitted to out-of-frame rearrangements, and those results were checked against IGoR. In a later analysis, hypergeometric tests were used to score TCR-TCR, TCR-HLA and TCR-CMV co-occurrence, with a repertoire-size bias correction applied to TCR pairs. In a later analysis, false discovery rates were estimated by permuting HLA or CMV assignments 20 times. A later analysis grouped co-occurring TCRs with DBSCAN, adding TCRdist sequence similarity when clustering within HLA-allele-positive subsets. Co-occurrence clustering excluded repertoires with fewer than 30,000 or more than 120,000 public chains, plus five with anomalous nucleotide sharing. Not all clones reach the TCRdb copy of this immuneACCESS table, which keeps in-frame sequences only. Checked studies attribute under half of the gap to unresolved V genes and leave the rest unexplained. V, J and clone size reflect that table, while D and trimming were determined from the DNA. The sample profile shows 40,000 or so clones; around 77% of them were found once. The ten largest clones capture more than 1.2% of the sample.

Comment on this clone: The antigen this receptor binds is unknown. Per-nucleotide qualities are absent, and no much larger clonotype sits a single base away.

The cohort was made up of approximately 670 healthy bone marrow donors. At the time of sampling, every cohort member was nominally healthy, though immune exposures that went unrecorded were likely present. The donor was CMV seronegative and was included in the group of over 300 seronegative cohort members. A peripheral blood sample was collected from each donor, and TCR beta sequencing was performed on peripheral blood mononuclear cells. The Qiagen DNeasy Blood Extraction Kit was used to extract genomic DNA from the blood cell samples. The V gene is TRBV7-9 and the J gene is TRBJ2-7, with 8 middle bases fitting TRBD2. Sequencing was carried out using PBMCs. The sequence was obtained from a man under 40 in good health and CMV-seronegative. In nucleotides, the sequence is TGTGCCAGCAGCTCGGGACCGGGAGGGGAGCAGTACTTC. Its amino acids are CASSSGPGGEQYF.